This section outlines one T cell receptor (beta chain) sequence together with its context. Germline values: CDR1 SGDLS, CDR2 YYNGEE. CDR3 length: 12 residues. Trimming took off 1 base at V and 9 bases at J, with 8 bases between the two ends. The data are from a study of blood T cell repertoires in COVID-19. Per the original data handling: It was from reference gene primer amplification that nucleated cell counts were estimated. Libraries were prepared by immunoSEQ multiplex PCR; TCRdb keeps only in-frame clonotypes and omits some of them. V and J calls and clone size are those listed in that table; D and trimming were worked out from the DNA. The sample has 210,000 or so clones, 86% seen once.

V gene TRBV9 combines with J gene TRBJ2-1; no firm D call. This clonotype was sampled from a woman in her 50s with acute or convalescent COVID-19. Sequencing was carried out using peripheral blood. CDR3 residues: CASSVPGLEQFF. The CDR3 nucleotides are TGTGCCAGCAGCGTACCGGGTCTTGAGCAGTTCTTC.